This T cell receptor beta chain was documented in a study of T cell changes during pregnancy in multiple sclerosis (dated by TCRdb to about 2019). Study-wide context: The study examined how the T cell repertoire changed over the course of pregnancy in women with multiple sclerosis.

Reading the germline V gene gives CDR1 MNHNS and CDR2 SASEGT. V is clipped by 2 bases and J by 7 bases, and the sequence between their germline boundaries is 11 bases long. Including cysteine and phenylalanine, the CDR3 has 14 amino acids. Only the CDR3 DNA is retained, 42 bases long and in frame from the first base. Concerning this clone: Its cognate antigen has yet to be identified. It has no much larger one-base neighbor in the sample; base qualities were not kept.

Libraries were built with the immunoSEQ multiplex PCR assay. In TCRdb, the immuneACCESS table is reduced to in-frame sequences with V and J assigned. These tables do not hold every clone; where another copy was compared, an unresolved V gene accounts for under half, and the others remain unexplained. The sample contains tens of thousands of clones, approximately 90% of them found a single time. The ten largest clones represent around 2.5% of the sample. In this chain, TRBV6-1 is recombined with TRBJ1-4, and TRBD1 may be the D gene, going by 6 matching bases. This TCR derives from a female donor with multiple sclerosis, enrolled in a pregnancy study. Sequencing was performed on peripheral blood, taken in the first trimester of pregnancy. The CDR3 is CASSEPGVGEKLFF. At the DNA level, the sequence is TGTGCCAGCAGTGAACCAGGGGTGGGTGAAAAACTGTTTTTT.